This T cell receptor beta chain was recovered during a study of metastatic and nonmetastatic thyroid tumors. This CDR3 comprises 14 residues. Germline CDR1 and CDR2: LGHNT and FRNRAP. V lost 3 bases and J lost 4, with 9 bases in between. MiXCR was used by TCRdb to re-call the PCR reads. The sample lists fewer than 40,000 clones, approximately 16% seen once, with under 20% in the top ten. Ten or more counts support this clone. Until they underwent thyroid surgery, no patient had received any treatment. The chain recombines TRBV12-5 with TRBJ2-2; D gene uncertain. This TCR was recovered from a male donor with papillary thyroid cancer or a benign thyroid nodule (not recorded which). Some clones in this sample may be carry-over from other donors' samples. The sample taken for sequencing was blood. CDR3 residues: CASGFLASTGELFF. CDR3 nucleotides: TGTGCTAGTGGTTTCTTGGCTTCCACCGGGGAGCTGTTTTTT. Drawing the rest from reference TRBV12-5 and TRBJ2-2, the complete variable domain is DARVTQTPRHKVTEMGQEVTMRCQPILGHNTVFWYRQTMMQGLELLAYFRNRAPLDDSGMPKDRFSAEMPDATLATLKIQPSEPRDSAVYFCASGFLASTGELFFGEGSRLTVL.